This TCR beta chain was recovered during a study of cytomegalovirus exposure and HLA in healthy donors. Germline lookup yields CDR1 LNHNV and CDR2 YYDKDF (reference sequence). The CDR3 is 14 amino acids. V was clipped by 2 bases and J by 6 bases, with 12 bases between them. Notes on this clone: Its specificity is not known.

Study-wide points: The authors confirmed in vitro that a few CMV-associated chains were specific for CMV antigens.

Measured with immunoSEQ multiplex PCR; TCRdb has only the in-frame clones, and not every one. The data contain 45,000 to 70,000 clones, about 92% of them seen just once; the ten biggest clones take up about 0.95%. Sample: PBMCs. The rearrangement uses TRBV15 and TRBJ2-3; weak D call: TRBD1 (5 bases). The sequence was collected from a man between 18 and 35 years old in good health and CMV-seronegative. CDR3 amino acids: CATSRRQTRDTQYF. CDR3 in DNA: TGTGCCACCAGCAGAAGACAGACTCGGGATACGCAGTATTTT.